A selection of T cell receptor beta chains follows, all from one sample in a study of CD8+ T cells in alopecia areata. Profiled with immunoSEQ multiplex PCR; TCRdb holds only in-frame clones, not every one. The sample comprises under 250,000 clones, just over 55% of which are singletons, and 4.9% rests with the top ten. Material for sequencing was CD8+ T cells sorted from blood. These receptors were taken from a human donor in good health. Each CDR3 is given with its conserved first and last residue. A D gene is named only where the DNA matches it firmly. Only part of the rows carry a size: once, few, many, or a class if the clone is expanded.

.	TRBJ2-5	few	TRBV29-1	TGCAGCGTTGAGGGACAAGAGACCCAGTACTTC	CSVEGQETQYF
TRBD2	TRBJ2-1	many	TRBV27	TGTGCCGCGGGACTAGCGGCCCTCAATGAGCAGTTCTTC	CAAGLAALNEQFF
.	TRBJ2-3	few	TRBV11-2	TGTGCCAGCAAGGGAGATACGCAGTATTTT	CASKGDTQYF
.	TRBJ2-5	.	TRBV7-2	TGTGCCAGCAGCTCGAACCGGGACTCCCCGTCGGAAGAGACCCAGTACTTC	CASSSNRDSPSEETQYF
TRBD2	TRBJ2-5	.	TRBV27	TGTGCCAGCCTCGGGGGGGGCACCCAGTACTTC	CASLGGGTQYF
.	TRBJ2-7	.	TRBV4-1	TGCGCCAGCAGCCAGGGACCGGCGCAGGGGCTTTACGAGCAGTACTTC	CASSQGPAQGLYEQYF
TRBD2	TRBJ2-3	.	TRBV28	TGTGCCAGCAATTGGGGGGGAGAAGATACGCAGTATTTT	CASNWGGEDTQYF
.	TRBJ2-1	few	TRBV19	TGTGCCAGTAGTATATCGGGGGGCACCTACAATGAGCAGTTCTTC	CASSISGGTYNEQFF
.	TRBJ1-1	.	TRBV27	TGTGCCAGCAGTTTGAGGGCTTGGAACACTGAAGCTTTCTTT	CASSLRAWNTEAFF
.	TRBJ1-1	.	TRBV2	TGTGCCAGCAGGCGGGAAGAGAACACTGAAGCTTTCTTT	CASRREENTEAFF
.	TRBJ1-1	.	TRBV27	TGTGCCAGCAGCCTCACGCCGGGGGGCACTGAAGCTTTCTTT	CASSLTPGGTEAFF
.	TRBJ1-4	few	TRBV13	TGTGCCAGCAGCTTACTGCAGGGAGGAGAAAAACTGTTTTTT	CASSLLQGGEKLFF
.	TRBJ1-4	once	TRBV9	TGTGCCAGCAGCGTAGGGGGCGACGAAAAACTGTTTTTT	CASSVGGDEKLFF
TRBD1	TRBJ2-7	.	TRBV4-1	TGCGCCAGCAGCGGGACAGGAGGTACCTACGAGCAGTACTTC	CASSGTGGTYEQYF
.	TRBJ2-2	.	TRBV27	TGTGCCAGCAGTCAAAACCCCGGGGGCACCGGGGAGCTGTTTTTT	CASSQNPGGTGELFF
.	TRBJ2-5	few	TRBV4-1	TGCGCCAGCAGCCATCGGGACTACCAAGAGACCCAGTACTTC	CASSHRDYQETQYF
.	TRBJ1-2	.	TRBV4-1	TGCGCCAGCAGCCATGGGGCGGAGTATGGCTACACCTTC	CASSHGAEYGYTF
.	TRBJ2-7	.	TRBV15	TGTGCCACCAGCCCAAAGGATACGGGGTCCGCTCAGCAGTACTTC	CATSPKDTGSAQQYF
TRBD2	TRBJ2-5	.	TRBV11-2	TGTGCCAGCAGCTGGGGCGGAGTTGGCGGGGGGCCTCAAGAGACCCAGTACTTC	CASSWGGVGGGPQETQYF
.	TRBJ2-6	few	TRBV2	TGTGCCAGCAGTGACCCGCAAGGGGGCTCTGGGGCCAACGTCCTGACTTTC	CASSDPQGGSGANVLTF
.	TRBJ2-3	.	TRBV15	TGTGCCACCAGCAGAGATCTCCCAGATACGCAGTATTTT	CATSRDLPDTQYF
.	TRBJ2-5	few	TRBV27	TGTGCCAGCAGTTTGGGAGGGGGCAGCCAAGAGACCCAGTACTTC	CASSLGGGSQETQYF
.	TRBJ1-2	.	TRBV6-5	TGTGCCAGCAGTTTAAACCGCGATGGGTTTGAAGGCTACACCTTC	CASSLNRDGFEGYTF
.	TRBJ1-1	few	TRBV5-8	TGTGCCAGCAGCTGGGGGGCTATGAACACTGAAGCTTTCTTT	CASSWGAMNTEAFF
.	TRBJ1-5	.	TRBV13	TGTGCCAGCAGCCACGGGAAAACCGAGCAGCCCCAGCATTTT	CASSHGKTEQPQHF
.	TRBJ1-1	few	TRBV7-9	TGTGGCTCCGGGCAGAAGAACACTGAAGCTTTCTTT	CGSGQKNTEAFF
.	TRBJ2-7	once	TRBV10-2	TGCGCCAGCAGCCCCGGGACTCCCTACGAGCAGTACTTC	CASSPGTPYEQYF
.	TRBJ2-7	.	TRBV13	TGTGCCAGCAGCTTCCCTTCAGGGGGGATGGGTTACGAGCAGTACTTC	CASSFPSGGMGYEQYF
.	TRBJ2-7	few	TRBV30	TGTGCCTGGAGCGCCGACACCGCCTACGAGCAGTACTTC	CAWSADTAYEQYF
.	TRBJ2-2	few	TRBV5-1	TGCGCCAGCTCCCTCTCGGGGGCACCGAACACCGGGGAGCTGTTTTTT	CASSLSGAPNTGELFF
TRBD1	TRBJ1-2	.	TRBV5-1	TGCGCCAGCAGCTTGTGGGCAGGGGGCGCAGATGGCTACACCTTC	CASSLWAGGADGYTF
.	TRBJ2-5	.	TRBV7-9	TGTGCCAGCAGCTTAGGACAGCAAGAGACCCAGTACTTC	CASSLGQQETQYF
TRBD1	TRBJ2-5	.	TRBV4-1	TGCGCCAGCAGCCAGATGACAGGGGGTAGGGAGACCCAGTACTTC	CASSQMTGGRETQYF